This T cell receptor beta chain was retrieved from a study (dated by TCRdb to the mid-2010s). Libraries were built with RT-PCR. TCRdb lists the instrument as Illumina MiSeq. TCRdb trimmed the raw reads at Q25, called clones with MiXCR and kept productive beta chains. Records with the same CDR3 protein are collapsed into one entry carrying the most frequent genes and DNA. This sample is represented by about 700,000 distinct CDR3 sequences; approximately 15% of them were singletons. In total, the top ten clones hold roughly 3.9% of the sample. Regarding this clonotype: Which antigen it targets is not known. No qualities accompany the bases; no much larger clone lies one base away.

The germline V gene (reference sequence) supplies CDR1 MNHNY and CDR2 SVGAGI. The CDR3 has 16 amino acids, counting the end cysteine and phenylalanine. Only the CDR3 DNA stays, 48 bases, in frame from base 1. The germline V and J ends show losses of 7 bases and 2 bases respectively, and no gene match explains 10 bases of the junction. In this chain, TRBV6-6 is recombined with TRBJ2-1, with 8 bases in between that match TRBD1. The specimen sequenced was memory CD4+ T cells from blood. The sequence derives from a female donor in good health, serving as a healthy control. The sequence in DNA is TGTGCCAGCATCGACCGGGGGACAGGAGCCTACAATGAGCAGTTCTTC. Its amino acids are CASIDRGTGAYNEQFF.